These 22 T cell receptor beta chains were sequenced from one sample in a study of OX40 agonist ivuxolimab in advanced cancers. Data came from immunoSEQ multiplex PCR; TCRdb stores just in-frame clones and leaves some out. The repertoire consists of thousands of clones, with about 67% occurring once and the leading ten covering about 69%. The sample here was CD4+ or CD8+ T cells sorted from blood, taken in a trial of the OX40 agonist ivuxolimab. The source is an adult with an advanced solid tumor such as melanoma, head and neck, liver or kidney cancer.

The chain has TRBV5-4 and TRBJ2-7, with unresolved D. V lost 0 bases and J lost 5, with 6 bases in between. CDR1 SGHNT and CDR2 YYREEE come from the germline V gene (reference sequence). This CDR3 has 12 residues. DNA of the CDR3: TGTGCCAGCAGCTTGGGGGTCCACGAGCAGTACTTC. Translating gives CASSLGVHEQYF.

By share of the sample, this clone is medium-sized. The chain couples TRBV9 to TRBJ2-7, with D possibly matching TRBD2 (6 bases). The germline CDR1 and CDR2 sequences are SGDLS and YYNGEE. Trimming took off 3 bases at V and 0 bases at J, with 13 bases between the two ends. The CDR3 covers 15 residues. CDR3 amino acids: CASSDGTGGSYEQYF. The CDR3 DNA reads TGTGCCAGCAGCGACGGGACTGGAGGCTCCTACGAGCAGTACTTC.

CDR3 in amino acids: CASMGRGGMNTEAFF. DNA of the CDR3: TGTGCCAGCATGGGCAGGGGAGGTATGAACACTGAAGCTTTCTTT. The V gene is TRBV27, the J gene TRBJ1-1; possibly TRBD1 for D (6 bases). The CDR3 covers 15 residues. CDR1 is MNHEY and CDR2 is SMNVEV in the germline V gene (reference sequence). Between the trimmed V and J ends, which lost 7 bases and 0 bases, there was a span of 15 bases.

The chain employs TRBV7-6 and TRBJ2-1, with TRBD1 matching over 11 bases. Germline CDR1 reads SGHVS; CDR2 reads FNYEAQ. V shed 1 base, J shed 5 bases, and the junction held 1 base outside the gene matches. This CDR3 has 15 residues. CDR3 bases: TGTGCCAGCAGCTTAGGGACAGGGGGCCACAATGAGCAGTTCTTC. This sequence encodes CASSLGTGGHNEQFF.

The genes are TRBV7-9 and TRBJ1-1, with 9 positions matching TRBD1. Trimming took 4 bases from V and 4 from J; bases not matched to a gene: 4. The CDR3 has 14 amino acids. Germline V gives CDR1 SEHNR, CDR2 FQNEAQ (reference sequence). As DNA, the CDR3 is TGTGCCAGCAGCTCACAGGGGGCAGGCACTGAAGCTTTCTTT. This sequence encodes CASSSQGAGTEAFF.

Comments on this clone: A far bigger clonotype differs at one base, so this is likely a read error. This chain uses TRBV5-1 with TRBJ1-1; D gene unclear. V was clipped by 2 bases and J by 0 bases, with 8 bases between them. Germline assignment: CDR1 SGHRS and CDR2 YFSETQ. This CDR3 has 14 residues. The CDR3 sequence: CASSLGGVNTEAFF. The CDR3 bases are TGCGCCAGCAGCTTAGGAGGAGTGAACACTGAAGCTTTCTTT.

The chain couples TRBV6-6 to TRBJ1-6; 8 bases are a match to TRBD1. This CDR3 has 13 residues. V lost 10 bases to trimming and J lost 9 bases; unmatched junction nucleotides: 8. Germline V gene lookup returns CDR1 MNHNY and CDR2 SVGAGI (reference sequence). The CDR3 spells CATTGGWGSPLHF. CDR3 nucleotides: TGTGCCACCACAGGGGGTTGGGGTTCACCCCTCCACTTT.

In this sample, this clone turned up a few times. The V gene is TRBV10-3, the J gene TRBJ2-6, with TRBD1 matching over 7 bases. CDR1 is ENHRY and CDR2 is SYGVKD in the germline V gene. The CDR3 has 19 amino acids. The trim removed 3 bases at V and 2 bases at J, leaving 13 bases unmatched. The CDR3 sequence is CAISDPGQWILPGANVLTF. For the CDR3, the DNA is TGTGCCATCAGTGACCCGGGACAGTGGATCCTTCCTGGGGCCAACGTCCTGACTTTC.

The J gene is TRBJ1-2, the V gene TRBV7-6; D is ambiguous. The CDR3 is made up of 16 amino acids. V shed 2 bases and J shed 4 bases, with 17 bases lying between them. Germline lookup yields CDR1 SGHVS and CDR2 FNYEAQ. In DNA, the CDR3 is TGTGCCAGCAGCTTATCTGGCGCCAGCTCTAGCTATGGCTACACCTTC. Its translation: CASSLSGASSSYGYTF.

The chain carries TRBV5-1 and TRBJ2-7; a weak D match, TRBD1 (6 bases). CDR1 and CDR2 from the germline V gene are SGHRS and YFSETQ. The V gene lost 0 bases and the J gene lost 2 bases, with 12 bases spanning the gap. The CDR3 totals 15 residues. The CDR3 DNA is TGCGCCAGCAGCTTGGAGCCAGGGGTGCCCTACGAGCAGTACTTC. This codes for CASSLEPGVPYEQYF.

The genes are TRBV27 and TRBJ2-4; D remains unclear. V was clipped by 5 bases and J by 3 bases, with 11 bases between them. The CDR3 has 14 residues. Germline loops: CDR1 MNHEY, CDR2 SMNVEV (reference sequence). The CDR3 DNA reads TGTGCCAGCAGTGCCTACATGGACAAAAACATTCAGTACTTC. Translation: CASSAYMDKNIQYF.

The gene calls are TRBV6-1 and TRBJ1-2, with 7 bases that match TRBD1. Germline V gene lookup returns CDR1 MNHNS and CDR2 SASEGT. The V segment lost 6 bases and the J segment 5 bases; nucleotides outside the gene matches: 9. The CDR3 is 14 amino acids. The CDR3: CASSVGGGEYGYTF. The CDR3 nucleotides read TGTGCCAGCAGCGTAGGAGGGGGCGAATATGGCTACACCTTC.

The V call is TRBV6-5, the J call TRBJ2-2, with D possibly matching TRBD1 (5 bases). Between the trimmed V and J ends, which lost 2 bases and 7 bases, there was a span of 8 bases. Germline values: CDR1 MNHEY, CDR2 SVGAGI. The CDR3 runs to 13 residues. The CDR3 protein is CASSYGADGELFF. In DNA, the CDR3 is TGTGCCAGCAGTTACGGGGCGGACGGGGAGCTGTTTTTT.

The chain links TRBV11-1 to TRBJ1-3; D is ambiguous. The V and J ends lost 2 bases and 2 bases respectively, with 10 bases between them. This CDR3 contains 15 residues. Germline V lookup: CDR1 SGHAT, CDR2 FQDESV (reference sequence). The CDR3: CASSLLGPAGNTIYF. In DNA, the CDR3 is TGTGCCAGCAGCTTACTAGGGCCAGCTGGAAACACCATATATTTT.

The chain employs TRBV4-3 and TRBJ2-2, with D maybe TRBD2 (5 bases). The V end lost 1 base, the J end lost 0 bases, and 9 bases lay between the germline ends. The CDR3 sequence is 16 residues long. The germline CDR1 and CDR2 sequences are LGHNA and YSLEER. CDR3 loop: CASSQVAPSNTGELFF. CDR3 nucleotide sequence: TGCGCCAGCAGCCAAGTAGCGCCCTCGAACACCGGGGAGCTGTTTTTT.

The rearrangement uses TRBV7-3 and TRBJ1-1; D gene unclear. V gave up 5 bases and J gave up 11 bases, with 21 bases separating them. The length of the CDR3 is 14 residues. Germline CDR1 and CDR2: SGHTA and FQGTGA. CDR3 in DNA: TGTGCCAGCAGCCCTATCGGGAATACCGAGGACGCTTTCTTT. Its translation: CASSPIGNTEDAFF.

This clone has only one observation. The chain combines TRBV2 with TRBJ2-7, with D possibly being TRBD1 or TRBD2 (5 bases each). The ends were cut back, 3 bases at V and 0 bases at J, with 12 bases in the middle. Germline V gene lookup returns CDR1 SNHLY and CDR2 FYNNEI. The CDR3 sequence is 15 residues long. CDR3 amino acids: CASSEGRANSYEQYF. The CDR3 region has the DNA TGTGCCAGCAGTGAGGGGCGGGCGAACTCCTACGAGCAGTACTTC. Full variable domain (outside the CDR3, taken from reference TRBV2 and TRBJ2-7): EPEVTQTPSHQVTQMGQEVILRCVPISNHLYFYWYRQILGQKVEFLVSFYNNEISEKSEIFDDQFSVERPDGSNFTLKIRSTKLEDSAMYFCASSEGRANSYEQYFGPGTRLTVT.

Written as DNA, the CDR3 is TGTGCCAGCAGCTTGGGGCCGGGGACAGAAGCTTTCTTT. It encodes CASSLGPGTEAFF. The V gene is TRBV5-6, the J gene TRBJ1-1; weak D call: TRBD1 (6 bases). This CDR3 region has 13 residues. Germline CDR1 reads SGHDT; CDR2 reads YYEEEE. V lost 0 bases and J lost 8, with 11 bases in between.

This rearrangement joins TRBV15 to TRBJ1-4, with 7 bases lining up with TRBD1. Germline V lookup: CDR1 LNHNV, CDR2 YYDKDF (reference sequence). The CDR3 contains 16 residues. J gave up 4 bases and V 3 bases, and 8 bases lay outside the gene matches. The CDR3: CATSSLRGTVNEKLFF. DNA for the CDR3: TGTGCCACCAGCAGCCTACGCGGGACAGTTAATGAAAAACTGTTTTTT.

The V and J genes are TRBV14 and TRBJ1-6; D may be TRBD1 (5 bases). Trimming took off 0 bases at V and 5 bases at J, with 14 bases between the two ends. This CDR3 comprises 17 residues. The germline CDR1 and CDR2 sequences are SGHDN and FVKESK. CDR3 sequence (DNA): TGTGCCAGCAGCCAAGATGTAAGGGGACGGAATAATTCACCCCTCCACTTT. Its protein is CASSQDVRGRNNSPLHF.

The genes are TRBV6-1 and TRBJ1-1; D is ambiguous. Germline lookup yields CDR1 MNHNS and CDR2 SASEGT. Trimming took off 8 bases at V and 1 base at J, with 5 bases between the two ends. There are 11 residues in the CDR3. The chain's CDR3 is CASGRNTEAFF. The CDR3 coding sequence is TGTGCCAGCGGAAGGAACACTGAAGCTTTCTTT.

The V and J genes are TRBV5-6 and TRBJ2-7; no definite D call. The CDR3 contains 12 residues. Germline CDR1 SGHDT, CDR2 YYEEEE. The germline V and J ends were trimmed by 4 bases and 0 bases, with 5 bases remaining between them. The CDR3 bases are TGTGCCAGCAGCCAAGACTCCTACGAGCAGTACTTC. Its protein is CASSQDSYEQYF.